This T cell receptor beta chain derives from a study of blood T cell repertoires in COVID-19. About the research overall: Sites in the United States, Italy and Spain provided acute and convalescent COVID-19 samples.

Adults between roughly 18 and 100 years of age took part from some 25 US areas. Assignment of participants to cohorts was predicated upon participant-reported clinical history. In the source study's methods: Reference gene primer amplification yielded estimated nucleated cell counts. The method was immunoSEQ multiplex PCR; TCRdb's version includes in-frame clones alone and lacks a portion of them. V and J calls and clone size are copied from that table; D and trimming were computed from the DNA. The table includes 190,000 or so clones, more than 65% detected once. The CDR3 spans 13 residues. Per the germline V gene, CDR1 is SNHLY and CDR2 is FYNNEI. V lost 4 bases and J 2 bases, leaving 9 bases between the germline ends.

This receptor was obtained from a man between 40 and 49 years old who had recovered from COVID-19. Material for sequencing was PBMCs or T cells enriched from blood (not recorded which). The chain links TRBV2 to TRBJ2-7, with unresolved D. As DNA, the CDR3 is TGTGCCAGCAGTGGCTGGCAGGCCTACGAGCAGTACTTC. Its translation is CASSGWQAYEQYF.